What follows describes a single T cell receptor beta chain. Its specificity is unknown. V shed 7 bases and J shed 6 bases, with 24 bases lying between them. Germline loops: CDR1 MDHEN, CDR2 SYDVKM. The CDR3 extends over 16 amino acids. These data are taken from a study of shared clonotypes between healthy human individuals. Study-level results: Shared across a few donors were 4% to 5% of the naive CD4 clonotypes. Larger estimated richness was generally recorded for naive subsets relative to memory subsets.

Selected positively for CCR7 and CD45RO-negative, naive CD8 cells excluded terminally differentiated effector memory CD45RA+ cells. All donors qualified as healthy HIV-negative adults and had experienced no recent acute infections or vaccinations. Running of the assay took place at deep level. Sequenced by immunoSEQ multiplex PCR; TCRdb stores in-frame clones only, minus some. The sample includes about 1,900,000 clones, over 85% seen only once; the top ten take 0.95% to 1.5%. The receptor was isolated from a man aged 18 to 29 in good health. Sequencing used naive CD8+ T cells sorted from blood. The chain carries TRBV28 and TRBJ1-2; D is ambiguous. For the CDR3, the DNA is TGTGCCAGCAAACCTTCTATGGGGTGGGTGGGTGATGGCTACACCTTC. It is translated as CASKPSMGWVGDGYTF.